Presented here are 12 T cell receptor beta chains from one specimen sequenced in a study of blood T cell repertoires in COVID-19 (dated by TCRdb to 2019 to 2021). The library relied on the immunoSEQ multiplex PCR assay. The source is immuneACCESS, and TCRdb retained only in-frame sequences with V and J called. Part of the clones is not carried over; for the studies checked, unresolved V genes explain less than half of this, and the remainder is unexplained. The sample table shows about 130,000 clones, and 84% are seen once. The top ten clones comprise around 12% of the sample. Specimen: peripheral blood. Receptors were obtained from a woman aged 25 to 39 who had recovered from COVID-19.

The chain uses TRBV27 and TRBJ1-2; no reliable D call. The V end was cut by 0 bases, the J end by 0 bases, with 8 bases between. The CDR3 contains 15 residues. Germline CDR1 MNHEY, CDR2 SMNVEV (reference sequence). Written as DNA, the CDR3 is TGTGCCAGCAGTTTATCCGCGGACTCTAACTATGGCTACACCTTC. Residues: CASSLSADSNYGYTF.

The J gene is TRBJ2-1, the V gene TRBV25-1; TRBD2 aligns across 8 bases. The CDR3 consists of 17 residues. Germline V lookup: CDR1 MGHDK, CDR2 SYGVNS. The V segment lost 3 bases and the J segment 6 bases; nucleotides outside the gene matches: 13. This CDR3 is CASSDPLGAGGINEQFF. In nucleotides, the CDR3 is TGTGCCAGCAGTGATCCCCTCGGGGCGGGAGGAATCAATGAGCAGTTCTTC.

The chain recombines TRBV5-1 with TRBJ1-6; tentative D call: TRBD1 (6 bases). V was shortened by 1 base and J by 7 bases, with 12 bases between the two germline ends. Per the germline V gene, CDR1 is SGHRS and CDR2 is YFSETQ. This CDR3 has 15 residues. This chain's CDR3 is CASSLSGTRNSPLHF. CDR3 DNA sequence: TGCGCCAGCAGCTTGAGTGGGACACGGAATTCACCCCTCCACTTT.

The CDR3 coding sequence is TGCGCCAGCACAACCGGGACAGGGGCCTACACTGAAGCTTTCTTT. Translating it yields CASTTGTGAYTEAFF. The chain employs TRBV5-1 and TRBJ1-1; 10 bases fit TRBD1. Germline CDR1 SGHRS, CDR2 YFSETQ. This CDR3 contains 15 residues. The junction had 8 bases not matched to a gene; V was cut back by 6 bases and J by 3 bases.

V is TRBV5-4 and J is TRBJ1-6, with TRBD1 matching 8 bases. The CDR3 has 16 amino acids. Germline loops: CDR1 SGHNT, CDR2 YYREEE (reference sequence). V lost 4 bases to trimming and J lost 14 bases; unmatched junction nucleotides: 17. The CDR3 loop reads CASSQTGTGLVKTLHF. The CDR3 DNA reads TGTGCCAGCAGCCAGACTGGGACAGGCCTAGTTAAGACCCTCCACTTT.

This sequence joins TRBV5-6 and TRBJ1-4; TRBD1 might be the D (5 bases). Germline V gene sequence: CDR1 SGHDT, CDR2 YYEEEE. With 7 bases removed from V and 4 bases from J, the gap between germline ends came to 11 bases. CDR3 length: 13 residues. CDR3: CASSWGGNEKLFF. CDR3 bases: TGTGCCAGCTCCTGGGGGGGTAATGAAAAACTGTTTTTT. The full variable domain, completed using reference TRBV5-6 and TRBJ1-4, is DAGVTQSPTHLIKTRGQQVTLRCSPKSGHDTVSWYQQALGQGPQFIFQYYEEEERQRGNFPDRFSGHQFPNYSSELNVNALLLGDSALYLCASSWGGNEKLFFGSGTQLSVL.

This chain connects TRBV19 to TRBJ2-7; D might be TRBD1 (6 bases). Germline CDR1 and CDR2: LNHDA and SQIVND (reference sequence). This CDR3 is built from 17 residues. V was trimmed by 3 bases and J by 5 bases, leaving 23 bases between them. The CDR3 reads CASSIQGWPGPKDEQYF. The CDR3 DNA follows: TGTGCCAGTAGTATCCAGGGGTGGCCAGGGCCAAAGGACGAGCAGTACTTC.

This chain links TRBV24-1 with TRBJ2-7, with TRBD1 as a possible D gene (6 bases). The germline CDR1 and CDR2 sequences are KGHDR and SFDVKD. With 1 base removed from V and 6 bases from J, the gap between germline ends came to 12 bases. The CDR3 is 14 residues long. Written as DNA, the CDR3 is TGTGCCACCAGTGATTTCTCGCAGGGGTCCGAGCAGTACTTC. This codes for CATSDFSQGSEQYF.

This clone showed up just a few times. The chain employs TRBV4-1 and TRBJ2-1; D is undetermined. CDR1 MGHRA and CDR2 YSYEKL come from the germline V gene. Trimming took off 0 bases at V and 0 bases at J, with 9 bases between the two ends. The CDR3 has 16 residues. CDR3 in DNA: TGCGCCAGCAGCCAAGATTGGGCAGCCTCCTACAATGAGCAGTTCTTC. Translation gives CASSQDWAASYNEQFF.

This chain links TRBV19 with TRBJ1-5, with TRBD1 matching over 7 bases. Trimming took 1 base from V and 6 from J; bases not matched to a gene: 9. From germline, CDR1 is LNHDA and CDR2 SQIVND (reference sequence). The CDR3 contains 16 residues. CDR3: CASSIAGTENRQPQHF. The CDR3 DNA follows: TGTGCCAGTAGTATAGCCGGGACAGAAAATCGTCAGCCCCAGCATTTT.

This chain uses TRBV30 with TRBJ2-5, with a weak D call TRBD1 (6 bases). Germline CDR1 reads GTSNPN; CDR2 reads SVGIG (reference sequence). V was pared by 8 bases and J by 4 bases, with 11 bases between. The CDR3 consists of 11 residues. Written as DNA, the CDR3 is TGTGCCGGAAACAGGGCAGAGACCCAGTACTTC. Translating it yields CAGNRAETQYF. The full variable domain, its missing parts supplied by reference TRBV30 and TRBJ2-5, is SQTIHQWPATLVQPVGSPLSLECTVEGTSNPNLYWYRQAAGRGLQLLFYSVGIGQISSEVPQNLSASRPQDRQFILSSKKLLLSDSGFYLCAGNRAETQYFGPGTRLLVL.

The chain couples TRBV5-6 to TRBJ1-2; D call uncertain. V lost 1 base and J lost 8, with 12 bases in between. The CDR3 loop spans 13 amino acids. Germline V gene sequence: CDR1 SGHDT, CDR2 YYEEEE. CDR3 loop: CASSLTGSLGYTF. The CDR3 DNA is TGTGCCAGCAGCTTGACGGGATCACTGGGCTACACCTTC.